Below are 14 T cell receptor beta chains sequenced from a single sample in a study of response to subunit inactivated influenza vaccine. TCRdb independently ran MiXCR on the RT-PCR reads; one entry per CDR3 protein. The sample includes around 470,000 distinct CDR3 sequences, about 7.2% of them seen just once. The sample consisted of PBMCs from blood, taken less than 30 months after vaccination. All receptors derive from a man aged 50-75 years who received an inactivated influenza vaccine.

V is TRBV6-1 and J is TRBJ1-4, with a tentative D call TRBD1 (5 bases). The CDR3 spans 16 residues. Germline lookup yields CDR1 MNHNS and CDR2 SASEGT. With 7 bases removed from V and 7 bases from J, the gap between germline ends came to 22 bases. CDR3 loop: CASTQRGALRSEKLFF. In nucleotides, the CDR3 is TGTGCCAGCACTCAACGCGGGGCCCTAAGGAGTGAAAAACTGTTTTTT.

Only a few counts were recorded for this clonotype. V and J are TRBV3-1 and TRBJ2-2; D perhaps matches TRBD1 (6 bases). The length of the CDR3 is 14 residues. Trimming stripped 4 bases from V and 6 bases from J, with 12 bases between. Germline CDR1 reads LGHDT; CDR2 reads YNNKEL (reference sequence). The CDR3 is CASSPQGYSGELFF. Here the CDR3 DNA reads TGTGCCAGCAGCCCACAGGGCTACTCCGGGGAGCTGTTTTTT.

The rearrangement uses TRBV4-2 and TRBJ1-5; no definite D call. The CDR3 is made up of 17 amino acids. Germline V gives CDR1 LGHNA, CDR2 YNFKEQ. The V end was cut by 0 bases, the J end by 0 bases, with 12 bases between. The CDR3 sequence is CASSQELTSYSNQPQHF. CDR3 sequence (DNA): TGTGCCAGCAGCCAAGAATTGACAAGTTATAGCAATCAGCCCCAGCATTTT.

V is TRBV3-1 and J is TRBJ2-1, with D possibly matching TRBD1 (6 bases). Germline V lookup: CDR1 LGHDT, CDR2 YNNKEL (reference sequence). The ends were cut back, 0 bases at V and 8 bases at J, with 17 bases in the middle. This CDR3 spans 16 amino acids. In DNA form, the CDR3 reads TGTGCCAGCAGCCAAGACTCGGCAGGGGCTGGCTATGAGCAGTTCTTC. Protein sequence: CASSQDSAGAGYEQFF.

This clonotype has at least ten counts. The CDR3 coding sequence is TGTGCCAGCAGCCCAAGTAGGTGGGAGCAGTACTTC. Residues: CASSPSRWEQYF. V and J are TRBV7-2 and TRBJ2-7; no clear D. The germline CDR1 and CDR2 sequences are SGHTA and FQGNSA. V dropped 5 bases and J dropped 7 bases, with 12 bases sitting between them. The CDR3 is 12 amino acids.

This chain joins TRBV5-1 and TRBJ2-7; TRBD1 matches at 8 bases. With 0 bases clipped from V and 4 bases from J, the junction kept 6 bases outside the gene matches. Germline V lookup: CDR1 SGHRS, CDR2 YFSETQ. The CDR3 runs to 15 residues. The CDR3 is CASSLDQGAGYEQYF. The CDR3 DNA reads as TGCGCCAGCAGCTTGGATCAGGGGGCGGGTTACGAGCAGTACTTC.

This clonotype came up many times. The V call is TRBV9, the J call TRBJ2-7, with D maybe TRBD2 (6 bases). The CDR3 contains 14 residues. V lost 1 base to trimming and J lost 0 bases, with 8 bases between them. Germline-derived CDR1 and CDR2 are SGDLS and YYNGEE. The CDR3 is CASSVRGSSYEQYF. The CDR3 bases are TGTGCCAGCAGCGTACGGGGGAGCTCCTACGAGCAGTACTTC.

This chain links TRBV29-1 with TRBJ1-2, with D unclear. The CDR3 has 13 residues. Trimming cost V 2 bases and J 8 bases, with 15 bases left between them. From germline, CDR1 is SQVTM and CDR2 ANQGSEA. CDR3 region: CSVERVKDLGYTF. CDR3 coding DNA: TGCAGCGTTGAAAGGGTAAAAGACTTAGGCTACACCTTC.

The gene calls are TRBV20-1 and TRBJ1-5, with 10 bases lining up with TRBD1. J was trimmed by 4 bases and V by 4 bases; bases with no gene match: 10. This CDR3 region has 16 residues. Germline V lookup: CDR1 DFQATT, CDR2 SNEGSKA (reference sequence). CDR3 residues: CSATRQGAAMNQPQHF. CDR3 nucleotide sequence: TGCAGTGCTACTCGACAGGGGGCCGCTATGAATCAGCCCCAGCATTTT.

The rearrangement uses TRBV6-1 and TRBJ2-6; D remains unclear. Germline V gives CDR1 MNHNS, CDR2 SASEGT. Deletions cut 7 bases from V and 0 bases from J, with 7 bases between. CDR3 length: 14 residues. The CDR3 bases are TGTGCCAGCATTAAGAGCTCTGGGGCCAACGTCCTGACTTTC. Translation gives CASIKSSGANVLTF.

The table lists this clonotype with many counts. The chain is built from TRBV5-1 and TRBJ2-2, with TRBD2 matching over 8 bases. Germline values: CDR1 SGHRS, CDR2 YFSETQ. J lost 6 bases, V lost 1 base, and 11 bases had no gene match. This CDR3 has 17 residues. CDR3 loop: CASSLLQGTRRPGELFF. DNA for the CDR3: TGCGCCAGCAGCTTGCTTCAGGGGACTAGAAGGCCCGGGGAGCTGTTTTTT.

The rearrangement joins TRBV27 to TRBJ2-2; 10 nucleotides match TRBD2. The V gene's germline CDR1 is MNHEY and CDR2 SMNVEV (reference sequence). V trimming: 3 bases; J trimming: 7 bases; junction bases outside the gene matches: 11. The CDR3 has 17 amino acids. CDR3 sequence: CASSFHGSGRAGGELFF. CDR3 nucleotide sequence: TGTGCCAGCAGTTTCCACGGGAGCGGGAGGGCCGGCGGGGAGCTGTTTTTT.

This clonotype was seen many times. The genes are TRBV5-1 and TRBJ2-7, with 12 bases identical to TRBD2. V lost 4 bases and J lost 0; bases outside the gene matches: 8. Germline V gene lookup returns CDR1 SGHRS and CDR2 YFSETQ. The CDR3 is made up of 17 amino acids. The CDR3 sequence: CASSPRLAGAISYEQYF. The CDR3, as DNA: TGCGCCAGCAGCCCCCGACTAGCGGGGGCTATCTCCTACGAGCAGTACTTC.

This clonotype was counted many times. The chain has TRBV7-9 and TRBJ2-7; D possibly corresponds to TRBD1 (6 bases). Trimming removed 3 bases from V and 5 bases from J, with 17 bases in between. The germline V gene encodes CDR1 SEHNR and CDR2 FQNEAQ (reference sequence). The CDR3 runs to 15 residues. The CDR3 bases are TGTGCCAGCAGCTTGGACCCTTTGAGGGGGAACGAGCAGTACTTC. It encodes CASSLDPLRGNEQYF.